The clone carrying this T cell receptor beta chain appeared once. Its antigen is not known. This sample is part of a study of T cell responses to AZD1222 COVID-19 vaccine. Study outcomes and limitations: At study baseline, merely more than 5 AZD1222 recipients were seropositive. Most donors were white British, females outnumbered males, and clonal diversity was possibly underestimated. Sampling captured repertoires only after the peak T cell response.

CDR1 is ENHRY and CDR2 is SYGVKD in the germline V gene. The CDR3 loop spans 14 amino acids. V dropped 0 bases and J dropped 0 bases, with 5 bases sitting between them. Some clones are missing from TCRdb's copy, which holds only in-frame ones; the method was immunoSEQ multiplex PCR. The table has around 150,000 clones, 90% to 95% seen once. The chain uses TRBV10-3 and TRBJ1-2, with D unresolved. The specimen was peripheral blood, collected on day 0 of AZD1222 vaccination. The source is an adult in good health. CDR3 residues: CAISESPPNYGYTF. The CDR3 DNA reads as TGTGCCATCAGTGAGTCGCCCCCTAACTATGGCTACACCTTC.